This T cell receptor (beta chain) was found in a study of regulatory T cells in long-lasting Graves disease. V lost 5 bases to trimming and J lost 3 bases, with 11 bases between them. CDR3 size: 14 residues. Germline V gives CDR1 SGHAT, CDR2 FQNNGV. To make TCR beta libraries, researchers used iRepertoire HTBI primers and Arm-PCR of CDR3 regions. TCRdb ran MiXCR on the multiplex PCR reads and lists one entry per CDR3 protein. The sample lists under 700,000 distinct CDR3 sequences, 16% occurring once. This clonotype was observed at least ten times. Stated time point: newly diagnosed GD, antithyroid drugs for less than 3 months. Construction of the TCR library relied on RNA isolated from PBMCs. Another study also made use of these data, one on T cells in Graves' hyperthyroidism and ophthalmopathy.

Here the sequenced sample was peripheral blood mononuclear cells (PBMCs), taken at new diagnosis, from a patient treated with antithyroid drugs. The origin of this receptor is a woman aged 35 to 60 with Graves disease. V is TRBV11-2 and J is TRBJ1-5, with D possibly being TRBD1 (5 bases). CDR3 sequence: CASSLGLLNQPQHF. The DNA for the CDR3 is TGTGCCAGCAGCCTGGGACTTCTCAATCAGCCCCAGCATTTT.